This T cell receptor beta chain was retrieved from a study of blood T cell repertoires in COVID-19. With 1 base clipped from V and 2 bases from J, the junction kept 3 bases outside the gene matches. The CDR3 length is 16 residues. The germline V gene has CDR1 SGHVS and CDR2 FQNEAQ. The protocol was immunoSEQ multiplex PCR, while the TCRdb copy is restricted to in-frame clones and leaves out a portion. The sample yields a few hundred thousand clones, roughly 80% seen once. The sample taken for sequencing was peripheral blood. The clonotype originates from a woman in her forties or fifties with active or convalescent COVID-19. The rearrangement joins TRBV7-8 to TRBJ2-1, with 9 bases fitting TRBD2. The CDR3 bases are TGTGCCAGCAGCTTAGTGGGCGGGAGGGCCTACAATGAGCAGTTCTTC. The encoded protein is CASSLVGGRAYNEQFF.